A single sample gave rise to the 25 T cell receptor beta chains below, sequenced in a study of shared clonotypes between healthy human individuals (dated by TCRdb to 2020 to 2022). The method was the immunoSEQ multiplex PCR assay. Entries here come from immuneACCESS through TCRdb and include only in-frame sequences with V and J called. Some clones fail to appear in such tables; in the studies checked, an unresolved V gene covers under half of the shortfall, and the cause of the remainder is unknown. For this sample there are about 2.4 million clones; more than 90% appear just once. Roughly 0.13% of the sample comes from the top ten. Input material: naive CD4+ T cells sorted from blood. The sample's cell subset or site label, in plain terms: CD45RA+ positively selected. These receptors originate from a man aged 18 to 29 in good health.

A few counts support this clone. This chain connects TRBV7-9 to TRBJ2-7; 9 positions match TRBD1. This CDR3 contains 15 residues. V lost 1 base and J lost 0; bases outside the gene matches: 1. Germline V gene data show CDR1 as SEHNR and CDR2 as FQNEAQ (reference sequence). The CDR3 region is CASSLGDRDSYEQYF. In DNA, the CDR3 is TGTGCCAGCAGCTTAGGGGACAGGGACTCCTACGAGCAGTACTTC. Complete variable domain (other parts from reference TRBV7-9 and TRBJ2-7): DTGVSQNPRHKITKRGQNVTFRCDPISEHNRLYWYRQTLGQGPEFLTYFQNEAQLEKSRLLSDRFSAERPKGSFSTLEIQRTEQGDSAMYLCASSLGDRDSYEQYFGPGTRLTVT.

For this clone: Other DNA sequences within the sample encode an identical CDR3. The rearrangement joins TRBV18 to TRBJ2-7; D is possibly TRBD2 (5 bases). The CDR3 runs 13 residues. Germline V gene data show CDR1 as KGHSH and CDR2 as LQKENI. Trimming cost V 3 bases and J 1 base, with 7 bases left between them. This CDR3 is CASSPGGSYEQYF. Here the CDR3 DNA reads TGTGCCAGCTCACCGGGCGGGTCCTACGAGCAGTACTTC.

J is TRBJ2-2 and V is TRBV7-3; D not certain. Germline-derived CDR1 and CDR2 are SGHTA and FQGTGA. The ends were cut back, 1 base at V and 8 bases at J, with 11 bases in the middle. The CDR3 is 14 amino acids. The chain's CDR3 is CASSLSLVGGELFF. As DNA, the CDR3 is TGTGCCAGCAGCTTAAGCCTCGTCGGGGGGGAGCTGTTTTTT. The whole variable domain, filled in from reference TRBV7-3 and TRBJ2-2, reads GAGVSQTPSNKVTEKGKYVELRCDPISGHTALYWYRQSLGQGPEFLIYFQGTGAADDSGLPNDRFFAVRPEGSVSTLKIQRTERGDSAVYLCASSLSLVGGELFFGEGSRLTVL.

This clone was seen just once. This chain joins TRBV5-1 and TRBJ2-7; weak D call: TRBD1 (6 bases). The ends were cut back, 5 bases at V and 0 bases at J, with 18 bases in the middle. CDR1 is SGHRS, CDR2 YFSETQ, per germline. This CDR3 is built from 16 residues. The CDR3 bases are TGCGCCAGCAGTCCACAGGGACCGGCATCCTCCTACGAGCAGTACTTC. This codes for CASSPQGPASSYEQYF. Complete variable domain (other parts from reference TRBV5-1 and TRBJ2-7): KAGVTQTPRYLIKTRGQQVTLSCSPISGHRSVSWYQQTPGQGLQFLFEYFSETQRNKGNFPGRFSGRQFSNSRSEMNVSTLELGDSALYLCASSPQGPASSYEQYFGPGTRLTVT.

The V call is TRBV28, the J call TRBJ1-1; D is possibly TRBD1 (5 bases). Per germline, CDR1 MDHEN and CDR2 SYDVKM. The CDR3 spans 15 residues. Trimming removed 4 bases from V and 4 bases from J, with 16 bases in between. The CDR3, as DNA: TGTGCCAGCAGTTCAGATCGGGACCGATTCACTGAAGCTTTCTTT. This gives the protein CASSSDRDRFTEAFF.

The chain employs TRBV5-6 and TRBJ2-5, with D perhaps matching TRBD2 (6 bases). The CDR3 covers 14 residues. CDR1 is SGHDT, CDR2 YYEEEE, per germline. V lost 0 bases and J 5 bases, leaving 11 bases between the germline ends. The CDR3 DNA is TGTGCCAGCAGCTTGGATGGGGGAGGCGAGACCCAGTACTTC. This sequence encodes CASSLDGGGETQYF.

The V and J genes are TRBV7-8 and TRBJ1-2; the D gene is possibly TRBD1 (5 bases). The CDR3 has 14 amino acids. From germline, CDR1 is SGHVS and CDR2 FQNEAQ. Deletions cut 4 bases from V and 5 bases from J, with 14 bases between. CDR3 coding DNA: TGTGCCAGCAGCTACGGGACGGAAATTTATGGCTACACCTTC. This sequence encodes CASSYGTEIYGYTF. Supplemented by reference TRBV7-8 and TRBJ1-2, the full variable domain reads GAGVSQSPRYKVAKRGQDVALRCDPISGHVSLFWYQQALGQGPEFLTYFQNEAQLDKSGLPSDRFFAERPEGSVSTLKIQRTQQEDSAVYLCASSYGTEIYGYTFGSGTRLTVV.

The gene calls are TRBV9 and TRBJ2-1; D perhaps matches TRBD2 (5 bases). The V and J ends lost 5 bases and 5 bases respectively, with 20 bases between them. Germline assignment: CDR1 SGDLS and CDR2 YYNGEE. The CDR3 consists of 16 residues. CDR3 region: CASSVNSDSVNNEQFF. CDR3 coding DNA: TGTGCCAGCAGTGTTAACTCGGACTCAGTCAACAATGAGCAGTTCTTC.

The chain has TRBV28 and TRBJ2-3; 9 bases line up with TRBD1. The V and J ends lost 4 bases and 2 bases, in that order; junction bases with no gene match: 4. The CDR3 sequence is 15 residues long. CDR1 and CDR2 from the germline V gene are MDHEN and SYDVKM. CDR3 residues: CASSSTGGLTDTQYF. The DNA for the CDR3 is TGTGCCAGCAGTTCGACAGGGGGACTCACAGATACGCAGTATTTT.

A single count supports this clone. Additional DNA sequences in this sample encode the identical CDR3. CDR3 coding DNA: TGTGCCAGCAGCTTATCGGGGGGCGCCTACAATGAGCAGTTCTTC. This translates into CASSLSGGAYNEQFF. The chain recombines TRBV7-3 with TRBJ2-1; possible D gene TRBD2, 7 bases. The V and J ends lost 2 bases and 2 bases respectively, with 10 bases between them. Germline CDR1 and CDR2: SGHTA and FQGTGA. This CDR3 comprises 15 residues.

The chain has TRBV4-3 and TRBJ2-3, with unresolved D. V was clipped by 3 bases and J by 2 bases, with 12 bases between them. The CDR3 is made up of 15 amino acids. Germline CDR1 reads LGHNA; CDR2 reads YSLEER. The chain's CDR3 is CASSQSPNPTDTQYF. The CDR3 DNA is TGCGCCAGCAGCCAGTCTCCGAACCCCACAGATACGCAGTATTTT.

The rearrangement links TRBV19 to TRBJ1-2, with D maybe TRBD1 (5 bases). This CDR3 is built from 15 residues. Germline V gene lookup returns CDR1 LNHDA and CDR2 SQIVND (reference sequence). V lost 5 bases, J lost 4 bases, and 17 bases lay in between. This chain's CDR3 is CASSPWASGGYGYTF. The CDR3 DNA reads TGTGCCAGTAGTCCCTGGGCCTCGGGGGGCTATGGCTACACCTTC.

The CDR3 spells CASSQPMSRGSYNEQFF. The CDR3 DNA reads as TGCGCCAGCAGCCAGCCTATGTCCCGGGGCTCCTACAATGAGCAGTTCTTC. V gene TRBV4-1 combines with J gene TRBJ2-1; a weak D match, TRBD2 (5 bases). V was trimmed by 3 bases and J by 0 bases, leaving 15 bases between them. From germline, CDR1 is MGHRA and CDR2 YSYEKL. CDR3 length: 17 residues.

J is TRBJ1-4 and V is TRBV25-1, with TRBD1 matching 8 bases. The germline V gene encodes CDR1 MGHDK and CDR2 SYGVNS. With 6 bases clipped from V and 6 bases from J, the junction kept 9 bases outside the gene matches. This CDR3 is built from 15 residues. The CDR3 DNA is TGTGCCAGCAGCATACAGGGGGTACTACATGAAAAACTGTTTTTT. Protein product: CASSIQGVLHEKLFF.

The DNA for the CDR3 is TGCGCCAGCAGCTTGAGGGGCGTAGCCGGGGCCTACGAGCAGTACTTC. Translating gives CASSLRGVAGAYEQYF. This chain uses TRBV5-1 with TRBJ2-7; tentatively, D is TRBD1 or TRBD2 (5 bases each). This CDR3 spans 16 amino acids. The V end was cut by 1 base, the J end by 2 bases, with 16 bases between. Germline V gene data show CDR1 as SGHRS and CDR2 as YFSETQ.

Comments on this clone: Other DNA sequences of this sample code for an identical CDR3. The chain links TRBV6-5 to TRBJ1-6; D gene unclear. V lost 0 bases to trimming and J lost 0 bases, with 6 bases between them. This CDR3 has 16 residues. Germline assignment: CDR1 MNHEY and CDR2 SVGAGI. In DNA form, the CDR3 reads TGTGCCAGCAGTTACTCGGGAAGCTCCTATAATTCACCCCTCCACTTT. Translation gives CASSYSGSSYNSPLHF.

The V and J genes are TRBV5-1 and TRBJ2-2; D is unclear. The CDR3 length is 13 residues. Trimming pared 2 bases from V and 6 bases from J, leaving 8 bases between. Germline CDR1 SGHRS, CDR2 YFSETQ. In DNA form, the CDR3 reads TGCGCCAGCAGCTTCTCGGACGCCGGGGAGCTGTTTTTT. This encodes CASSFSDAGELFF.

The chain links TRBV10-1 to TRBJ1-1; TRBD1 aligns across 7 bases. The CDR3 is made up of 12 amino acids. Germline loops: CDR1 WNHNN, CDR2 SYGVQD (reference sequence). Unmatched junction bases numbered 5, after V lost 6 bases and J lost 7 bases. The CDR3 protein is CASSRNRGEAFF. CDR3 sequence (DNA): TGCGCCAGCAGCAGGAACAGGGGTGAAGCTTTCTTT.

This clone was seen just once. This sequence joins TRBV11-2 and TRBJ2-2; tentatively, D is TRBD2 (6 bases). The ends were cut back, 2 bases at V and 5 bases at J, with 15 bases in the middle. Germline CDR1 SGHAT, CDR2 FQNNGV. The CDR3 is 16 residues long. The chain's CDR3 is CASSLFFGSGTGELFF. As DNA, the CDR3 is TGTGCCAGCAGCTTATTTTTCGGGAGTGGGACCGGGGAGCTGTTTTTT.

J is TRBJ1-1 and V is TRBV14; the D gene is possibly TRBD1 (5 bases). The CDR3 spans 17 residues. Germline CDR1 SGHDN, CDR2 FVKESK. The V end lost 2 bases, the J end lost 0 bases, and 16 bases lay between the germline ends. The CDR3 bases are TGTGCCAGCAGCCAAATCCGCCAGGGTAAGGTGAACACTGAAGCTTTCTTT. Protein product: CASSQIRQGKVNTEAFF.

This clone was picked up one time. This chain uses TRBV4-3 with TRBJ2-1, with D tentatively TRBD2 (5 bases). Germline V gene sequence: CDR1 LGHNA, CDR2 YSLEER. The CDR3 runs 16 residues. V gave up 0 bases and J gave up 9 bases, with 18 bases separating them. CDR3 in amino acids: CASSQDTGLALGEQFF. Written as DNA, the CDR3 is TGCGCCAGCAGCCAAGATACGGGATTAGCCTTGGGTGAGCAGTTCTTC.

Remarks on this clone: The same CDR3 arises from other DNA sequences in this sample as well. The chain has TRBV18 and TRBJ1-1; D gene ambiguous. The CDR3 loop spans 14 amino acids. Germline V gene data show CDR1 as KGHSH and CDR2 as LQKENI. Deletions cut 1 base from V and 1 base from J, with 7 bases between. In nucleotides, the CDR3 is TGTGCCAGCTCACCACGGGGAGAGAACACTGAAGCTTTCTTT. It codes for CASSPRGENTEAFF.

This chain links TRBV2 with TRBJ1-5, with 9 positions matching TRBD1. The CDR3 has 13 residues. In germline, CDR1 is SNHLY, CDR2 FYNNEI. V was pared by 6 bases and J by 5 bases, with 2 bases of the junction left unmatched. This chain's CDR3 is CASRGTGYQPQHF. In DNA form, the CDR3 reads TGTGCCAGCAGAGGGACAGGGTATCAGCCCCAGCATTTT. Using reference TRBV2 and TRBJ1-5 for the parts outside the CDR3, the full variable domain is EPEVTQTPSHQVTQMGQEVILRCVPISNHLYFYWYRQILGQKVEFLVSFYNNEISEKSEIFDDQFSVERPDGSNFTLKIRSTKLEDSAMYFCASRGTGYQPQHFGDGTRLSIL.

The chain carries TRBV4-3 and TRBJ2-2; D is unresolved. Germline CDR1 reads LGHNA; CDR2 reads YSLEER. CDR3 length: 13 residues. Trimming took off 1 base at V and 9 bases at J, with 9 bases between the two ends. CDR3 in amino acids: CASSQVSWRELFF. The CDR3 DNA sequence: TGCGCCAGCAGCCAAGTTTCGTGGAGGGAGCTGTTTTTT.

The chain recombines TRBV4-3 with TRBJ1-2; maybe TRBD1 (5 bases). CDR3 length: 14 amino acids. V was cut by 0 bases and J by 2 bases, with 7 bases left in between. CDR1 and CDR2 from the germline V gene are LGHNA and YSLEER. DNA for the CDR3: TGCGCCAGCAGCCAAGACCAGGGAAACTATGGCTACACCTTC. Protein product: CASSQDQGNYGYTF.